A selection of T cell receptor beta chains follows, all from one sample in a study of beta chain features in type 1 diabetes. Sequencing used immunoSEQ multiplex PCR; TCRdb keeps in-frame clones, though not all of them. Of under 250,000 clones listed, 25% to 30% are singletons. The specimen was central memory CD4+ T cells from blood. These receptors were collected from a man aged 25-45 years in good health. The CDR3 runs from the conserved cysteine through the conserved F or W. D genes are given only for firm matches. Some rows have no size entry. The others give once, few or many, or a class for an expanded clone.

>NA|TRBV19|few|TRBJ2-7
CASSIGHNYEQYF
TGTGCCAGTAGTATAGGGCATAACTACGAGCAGTACTTC
>TRBD1|TRBV29-1|few|TRBJ2-7
CSAMGQGAYEQYF
TGCAGCGCTATGGGACAGGGGGCCTACGAGCAGTACTTC
>NA|TRBV7-9|few|TRBJ1-2
CASSLVDRFYGYTF
TGTGCCAGCAGCTTAGTGGACAGATTCTATGGCTACACCTTC
>NA|TRBV20-1|NA|TRBJ2-1
CSAKTNEQFF
TGCAGTGCCAAGACCAATGAGCAGTTCTTC
>TRBD2|TRBV19|few|TRBJ2-1
CASTSGSRNEQFF
TGTGCCAGCACAAGCGGGAGTAGGAATGAGCAGTTCTTC
>NA|TRBV2|NA|TRBJ2-5
CASSEEGSGQETQYF
TGTGCCAGCAGTGAAGAGGGTAGCGGACAAGAGACCCAGTACTTC
>NA|TRBV13|NA|TRBJ2-1
CASSLSGYGRGSYNEQFF
TGTGCCAGCAGCTTATCGGGTTACGGTCGGGGCTCCTACAATGAGCAGTTCTTC
>NA|TRBV5-5|NA|TRBJ2-3
CASTITRVADTQYF
TGTGCCAGCACCATCACCAGGGTCGCAGATACGCAGTATTTT
>NA|TRBV10-3|NA|TRBJ2-1
CATSERDLRNEQFF
TGTGCCACCTCTGAACGGGACCTCCGGAATGAGCAGTTCTTC
>NA|TRBV29-1|NA|TRBJ2-5
CSVEEGGETQYF
TGCAGCGTTGAAGAGGGGGGAGAGACCCAGTACTTC
>TRBD1|TRBV7-8|NA|TRBJ2-5
CASSSSDRGPTQYF
TGTGCCAGCAGCTCGTCCGACAGGGGGCCGACCCAGTACTTC
>NA|TRBV30|few|TRBJ2-7
CAWSVRGGYEQYF
TGTGCCTGGAGTGTAAGGGGAGGCTACGAGCAGTACTTC
>NA|TRBV5-6|NA|TRBJ1-2
CASSPTKINYGYTF
TGTGCCAGCAGCCCGACCAAGATCAACTATGGCTACACCTTC
>TRBD2|TRBV29-1|many|TRBJ2-3
CSVDYRLAGADTQYF
TGCAGCGTTGACTACAGACTAGCGGGAGCAGATACGCAGTATTTT
>NA|TRBV13|few|TRBJ1-3
CASSLAGDFGNTIYF
TGTGCCAGCAGCTTAGCCGGGGACTTCGGAAACACCATATATTTT
>NA|TRBV5-6|NA|TRBJ1-1
CASSFAGASTEAFF
TGTGCCAGCAGCTTTGCAGGGGCGAGCACTGAAGCTTTCTTT
>NA|TRBV28|NA|TRBJ1-1
CASSPTGRFAGAFF
TGTGCCAGCTCCCCGACAGGCCGATTCGCGGGAGCTTTCTTT
>TRBD2|TRBV10-3|NA|TRBJ2-3
CAIRLSGTTDTQYF
TGTGCCATCAGGCTTAGCGGGACCACAGATACGCAGTATTTT
>TRBD2|TRBV7-2|NA|TRBJ2-3
CASSPLAGGPRDTQYF
TGTGCCAGCAGCCCTTTAGCGGGGGGCCCGAGAGATACGCAGTATTTT
>NA|TRBV15|few|TRBJ1-1
CATSSSWVTAEAFF
TGTGCCACCAGCAGCTCTTGGGTGACGGCTGAAGCTTTCTTT
>TRBD1|TRBV2|NA|TRBJ2-6
CASSPGQGSGANVLTF
TGTGCCAGCAGTCCGGGACAGGGCTCTGGGGCCAACGTCCTGACTTTC
>NA|TRBV27|once|TRBJ2-7
CASMDPPSYEQYF
TGTGCCAGCATGGATCCCCCCTCCTACGAGCAGTACTTC
>TRBD2|TRBV27|few|TRBJ2-7
CASSLEGLAGHYEQYF
TGTGCCAGCAGTTTAGAAGGTCTAGCGGGCCATTACGAGCAGTACTTC
>NA|TRBV27|NA|TRBJ1-1
CASSLSTGTNTEAFF
TGTGCCAGCAGTTTATCGACAGGAACCAACACTGAAGCTTTCTTT
>NA|TRBV4-2|NA|TRBJ1-1
CASSPGPINTEAFF
TGTGCCAGCAGCCCCGGGCCGATAAACACTGAAGCTTTCTTT
>NA|TRBV11-2|few|TRBJ1-1
CASSLEEHAGTEAFF
TGTGCCAGCAGCTTAGAGGAACACGCAGGCACTGAAGCTTTCTTT
>NA|TRBV18|NA|TRBJ2-2
CASSAGRINTGELFF
TGTGCCAGCTCCGCGGGACGGATAAACACCGGGGAGCTGTTTTTT
>NA|TRBV30|NA|TRBJ2-7
CAWSATYEQYF
TGTGCCTGGAGTGCTACCTACGAGCAGTACTTC
>NA|TRBV10-3|many|TRBJ2-7
CAIMGADDQSGQYF
TGTGCCATCATGGGGGCTGACGACCAAAGTGGGCAGTACTTC
>NA|TRBV6-6|few|TRBJ2-3
CASSQRGTDTQYF
TGTGCCAGCAGTCAAAGGGGGACAGATACGCAGTATTTT
>NA|TRBV20-1|NA|TRBJ2-2
CSARGAGELFF
TGCAGTGCTAGGGGAGCCGGGGAGCTGTTTTTT
>TRBD2|TRBV4-2|NA|TRBJ2-5
CASSPSGGAGETQYF
TGTGCCAGCAGCCCTAGCGGGGGGGCCGGTGAGACCCAGTACTTC
>NA|TRBV5-6|few|TRBJ1-1
CASSLTGEEAFF
TGTGCCAGCAGCTTGACCGGGGAGGAAGCTTTCTTT
>TRBD1|TRBV29-1|NA|TRBJ2-6
CSAVGQGVSGANVLTF
TGCAGCGCAGTCGGGCAGGGGGTTTCTGGGGCCAACGTCCTGACTTTC
>TRBD2|TRBV6-5|NA|TRBJ2-1
CASSRTSGSYNEQFF
TGTGCCAGCAGTCGGACTAGCGGGAGCTATAATGAGCAGTTCTTC
>NA|TRBV7-8|NA|TRBJ2-7
CASSFASYEQYF
TGTGCCAGCAGCTTCGCCTCCTACGAGCAGTACTTC
>TRBD2|TRBV9|few|TRBJ2-3
CPSSVAGRGTDTQYF
TGTCCCAGCAGCGTAGCGGGGCGGGGTACAGATACGCAGTATTTT
>NA|TRBV29-1|NA|TRBJ1-1
CSVVSAEQGAEAFF
TGCAGCGTTGTGTCAGCCGAACAGGGCGCTGAAGCTTTCTTT
>TRBD1|TRBV13|NA|TRBJ1-2
CASSLTGAGYGYTF
TGTGCCAGCAGCTTAACAGGGGCAGGCTATGGCTACACCTTC
>TRBD2|TRBV5-1|many|TRBJ2-5
CASSLRGAGIQETQYF
TGCGCCAGCAGCTTGCGGGGAGCGGGGATCCAAGAGACCCAGTACTTC
>NA|TRBV5-6|few|TRBJ2-4
CASSSGNIQYF
TGTGCCAGCAGTAGCGGAAACATTCAGTACTTC
>NA|TRBV9|NA|TRBJ2-1
CASSVGFGSGRANNEQFF
TGTGCCAGCAGCGTAGGTTTTGGTTCGGGACGGGCCAACAATGAGCAGTTCTTC
>NA|TRBV5-1|NA|TRBJ2-5
CASSPGETQYF
TGCGCCAGCAGCCCCGGAGAGACCCAGTACTTC